The 12 T cell receptor beta chains in this list originate from one sample, sequenced in a study of blood T cell repertoires in COVID-19. Sequencing used immunoSEQ multiplex PCR; TCRdb keeps in-frame clones, though not all of them. This sample has a few hundred thousand clones, with about 90% found just once. Sequencing was carried out using peripheral blood. The source is a woman in her forties or fifties who had recovered from COVID-19.

This clone has just one count. The rearrangement joins TRBV3-1 (or the pseudogene TRBV3-2) to TRBJ2-2; TRBD2 matches at 7 bases. V was pared by 2 bases and J by 2 bases, with 8 bases of the junction left unmatched. Germline CDR1 LGHDT, CDR2 YNNKEL (reference sequence). The CDR3 runs 17 residues. The CDR3 spells CASSQFRGGGNTGELFF. DNA for the CDR3: TGTGCCAGCAGCCAATTTCGTGGCGGGGGAAACACCGGGGAGCTGTTTTTT.

The chain has TRBV3-1 (or the pseudogene TRBV3-2) and TRBJ2-7; a weak D match, TRBD1 (6 bases). Trimming took 4 bases from V and 5 from J, leaving 9 bases between them. This CDR3 contains 12 residues. CDR1 and CDR2 (germline): LGHDT, YNNKEL (reference sequence). The CDR3 loop reads CASSRYRDEQYF. The CDR3 DNA reads as TGTGCCAGCAGCCGGTACAGGGACGAGCAGTACTTC.

The genes are TRBV11-2 and TRBJ2-5; 9 positions match TRBD2. This CDR3 has 15 residues. Trimming cost V 6 bases and J 1 base; bases outside gene matches: 6. The V gene's germline CDR1 is SGHAT and CDR2 FQNNGV. In nucleotides, the CDR3 is TGTGCCAGCAGTCCTGCGGGGGGGATCCAAGAGACCCAGTACTTC. Translation gives CASSPAGGIQETQYF. Using reference TRBV11-2 and TRBJ2-5 for the parts outside the CDR3, the full variable domain is EAGVAQSPRYKIIEKRQSVAFWCNPISGHATLYWYQQILGQGPKLLIQFQNNGVVDDSQLPKDRFSAERLKGVDSTLKIQPAKLEDSAVYLCASSPAGGIQETQYFGPGTRLLVL.

The genes are TRBV11-2 and TRBJ2-6; D not resolved. The CDR3 totals 16 residues. Germline assignment: CDR1 SGHAT and CDR2 FQNNGV. Trimming removed 2 bases from V and 2 bases from J, with 10 bases in between. In DNA form, the CDR3 reads TGTGCCAGCAGCTTAAACCCACGAGCTGGGGCCAACGTCCTGACTTTC. Protein product: CASSLNPRAGANVLTF.

This clone was picked up a small number of times. DNA of the CDR3: TGTGCCTGGACCCGGACAGCTAAAGAAGTAGGCTATGGCTACACCTTC. This codes for CAWTRTAKEVGYGYTF. The chain recombines TRBV30 with TRBJ1-2; D is perhaps TRBD1 (6 bases). Germline CDR1 is GTSNPN and CDR2 is SVGIG (reference sequence). V lost 4 bases and J 4 bases, leaving 22 bases between the germline ends. The CDR3 extends over 16 amino acids.

The chain uses TRBV6-4 and TRBJ2-1; weak D call: TRBD2 (5 bases). Germline V gene lookup returns CDR1 MRHNA and CDR2 SNTAGT. The CDR3 sequence is 15 residues long. V dropped 6 bases and J dropped 6 bases, with 18 bases sitting between them. In nucleotides, the CDR3 is TGTGCCAGCAGACCCCCGGGATTTTTTTTCAATGAGCAGTTCTTC. It translates to CASRPPGFFFNEQFF.

This clone was seen just once. This chain links TRBV5-6 with TRBJ2-7, with TRBD1 identical over 7 bases. The CDR3 is 12 residues long. The germline V gene encodes CDR1 SGHDT and CDR2 YYEEEE. Trimming removed 4 bases from V and 3 bases from J; junction bases left unmatched: 1. The CDR3 here is CASSRQGYEQYF. Here the CDR3 DNA reads TGTGCCAGCAGCCGACAGGGCTACGAGCAGTACTTC. The full variable domain, with the rest looked up from reference TRBV5-6 and TRBJ2-7, is DAGVTQSPTHLIKTRGQQVTLRCSPKSGHDTVSWYQQALGQGPQFIFQYYEEEERQRGNFPDRFSGHQFPNYSSELNVNALLLGDSALYLCASSRQGYEQYFGPGTRLTVT.

The table lists this clone with a few counts. The chain carries TRBV29-1 and TRBJ2-7; unclear D gene. The germline CDR1 and CDR2 sequences are SQVTM and ANQGSEA. The CDR3 spans 12 residues. V lost 1 base and J lost 3, with 7 bases in between. CDR3 residues: CSVEVYGYEQYF. For the CDR3, the DNA is TGCAGCGTTGAAGTTTACGGCTACGAGCAGTACTTC.

V usage is TRBV28 and J usage is TRBJ2-7; TRBD2 aligns across 11 bases. CDR3 size: 16 residues. V dropped 6 bases and J dropped 6; count of bases not matched to a gene: 13. CDR1 is MDHEN and CDR2 is SYDVKM in the germline V gene. The CDR3 sequence is CASSSVEPSGGSEQYF. CDR3 bases: TGTGCCAGCAGCTCGGTTGAGCCTAGCGGGGGGTCCGAGCAGTACTTC.

The chain recombines TRBV28 with TRBJ2-3; 7 nucleotides agree with TRBD2. Germline assignment: CDR1 MDHEN and CDR2 SYDVKM. The CDR3 loop spans 16 amino acids. V lost 5 bases and J lost 4; bases outside the gene matches: 12. CDR3 loop: CASSPRAAGEADTQYF. As DNA, the CDR3 is TGTGCCAGCAGTCCACGCGCGGCGGGAGAGGCAGATACGCAGTATTTT.

With regard to this clone: The identical CDR3 is also encoded by other nucleotide sequences in the sample. V is TRBV30 and J is TRBJ1-5; no clear D gene. The germline V gene has CDR1 GTSNPN and CDR2 SVGIG (reference sequence). V lost 1 base and J 3 bases, leaving 4 bases between the germline ends. There are 12 residues in the CDR3. DNA for the CDR3: TGTGCCTGGAGTGGAGCCAATCAGCCCCAGCATTTT. Its translation: CAWSGANQPQHF.

The CDR3 DNA sequence: TGTGCCAGCAGTCCAACTACAGGGGTCATATTTGGGGGTGCGCAGTATTTT. It yields the protein CASSPTTGVIFGGAQYF. This chain uses TRBV28 with TRBJ2-3; 7 bases match TRBD1. Per germline, CDR1 MDHEN and CDR2 SYDVKM. The CDR3 has 17 amino acids. Trimming took 5 bases from V and 10 from J; bases not matched to a gene: 21.